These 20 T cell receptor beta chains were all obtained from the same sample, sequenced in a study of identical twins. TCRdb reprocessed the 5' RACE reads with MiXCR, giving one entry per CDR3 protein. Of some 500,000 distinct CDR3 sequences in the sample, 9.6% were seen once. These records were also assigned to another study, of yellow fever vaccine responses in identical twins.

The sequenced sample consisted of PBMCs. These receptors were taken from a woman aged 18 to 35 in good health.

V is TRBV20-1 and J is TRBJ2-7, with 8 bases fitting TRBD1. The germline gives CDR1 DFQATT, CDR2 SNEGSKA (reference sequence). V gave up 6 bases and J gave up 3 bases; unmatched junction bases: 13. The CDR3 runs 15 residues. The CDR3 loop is CSATDFGTGDYEQYF. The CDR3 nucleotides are TGCAGTGCAACCGATTTTGGGACAGGTGACTACGAGCAGTACTTC.

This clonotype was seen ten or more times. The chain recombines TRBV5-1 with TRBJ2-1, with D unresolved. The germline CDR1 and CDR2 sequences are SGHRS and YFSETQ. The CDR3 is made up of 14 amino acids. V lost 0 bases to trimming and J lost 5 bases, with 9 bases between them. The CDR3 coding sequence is TGCGCCAGCAGCTTGGCTAGAAGCAACAATGAGCAGTTCTTC. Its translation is CASSLARSNNEQFF.

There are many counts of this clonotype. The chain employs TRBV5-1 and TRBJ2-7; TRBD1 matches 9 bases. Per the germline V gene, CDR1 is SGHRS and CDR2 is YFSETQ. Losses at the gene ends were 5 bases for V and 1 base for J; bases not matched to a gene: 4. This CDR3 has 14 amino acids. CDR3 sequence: CASSQTGGSYEQYF. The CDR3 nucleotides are TGCGCCAGCAGTCAGACAGGGGGGTCCTACGAGCAGTACTTC.

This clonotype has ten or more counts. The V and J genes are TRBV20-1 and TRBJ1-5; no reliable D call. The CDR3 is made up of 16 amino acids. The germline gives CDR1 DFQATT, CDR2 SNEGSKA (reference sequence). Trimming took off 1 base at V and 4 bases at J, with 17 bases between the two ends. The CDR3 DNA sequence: TGCAGTGCTAGAGGGGATGAGGACCAAAATAATCAGCCCCAGCATTTT. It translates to CSARGDEDQNNQPQHF.

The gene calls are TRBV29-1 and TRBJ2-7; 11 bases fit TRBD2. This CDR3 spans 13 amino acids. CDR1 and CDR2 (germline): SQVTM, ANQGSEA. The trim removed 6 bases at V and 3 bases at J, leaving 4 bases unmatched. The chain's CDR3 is CSVAGLAGYEQYF. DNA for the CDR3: TGCAGCGTGGCAGGACTAGCGGGCTACGAGCAGTACTTC.

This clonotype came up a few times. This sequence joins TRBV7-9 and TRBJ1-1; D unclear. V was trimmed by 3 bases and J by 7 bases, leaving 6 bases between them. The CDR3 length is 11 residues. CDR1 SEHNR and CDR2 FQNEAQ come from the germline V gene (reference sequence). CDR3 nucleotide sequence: TGTGCCAGCAGCTTCGAGGGTGAAGCTTTCTTT. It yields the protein CASSFEGEAFF.

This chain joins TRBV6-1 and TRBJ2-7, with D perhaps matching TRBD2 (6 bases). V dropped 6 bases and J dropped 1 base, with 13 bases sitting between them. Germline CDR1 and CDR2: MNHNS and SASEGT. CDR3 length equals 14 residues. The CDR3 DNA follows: TGTGCCAGCAGGGTTGGGGGGAAATCCTACGAGCAGTACTTC. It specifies CASRVGGKSYEQYF.

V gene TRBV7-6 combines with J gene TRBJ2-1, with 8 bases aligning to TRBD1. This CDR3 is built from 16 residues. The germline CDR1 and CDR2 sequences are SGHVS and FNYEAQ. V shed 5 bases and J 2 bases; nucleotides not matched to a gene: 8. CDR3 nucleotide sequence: TGTGCCAGCAGCCCATCCGACAGGGGCACCTACAATGAGCAGTTCTTC. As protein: CASSPSDRGTYNEQFF.

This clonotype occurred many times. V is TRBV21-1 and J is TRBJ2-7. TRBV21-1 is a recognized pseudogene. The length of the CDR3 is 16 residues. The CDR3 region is CASSTPVKVESYEQYF. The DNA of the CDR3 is TGTGCCAGCAGCACCCCAGTGAAGGTCGAATCATACGAGCAGTACTTC.

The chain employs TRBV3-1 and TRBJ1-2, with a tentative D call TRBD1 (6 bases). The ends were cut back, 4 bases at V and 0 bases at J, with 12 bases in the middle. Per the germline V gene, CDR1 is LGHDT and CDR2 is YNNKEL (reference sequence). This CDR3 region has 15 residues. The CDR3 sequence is CASSPTGTTNYGYTF. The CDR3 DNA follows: TGTGCCAGCAGCCCGACCGGGACAACTAACTATGGCTACACCTTC.

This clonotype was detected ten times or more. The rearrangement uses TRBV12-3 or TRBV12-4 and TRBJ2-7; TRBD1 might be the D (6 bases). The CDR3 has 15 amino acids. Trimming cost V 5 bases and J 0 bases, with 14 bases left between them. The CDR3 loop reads CASSQGQLSSYEQYF. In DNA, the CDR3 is TGTGCCAGCAGTCAAGGACAGTTGAGCTCCTACGAGCAGTACTTC.

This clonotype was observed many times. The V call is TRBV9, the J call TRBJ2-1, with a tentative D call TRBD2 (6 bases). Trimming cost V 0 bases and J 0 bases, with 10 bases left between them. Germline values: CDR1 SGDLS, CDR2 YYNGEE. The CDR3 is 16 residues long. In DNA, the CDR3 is TGTGCCAGCAGCGTAGGGGGGACTTTCTCCTACAATGAGCAGTTCTTC. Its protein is CASSVGGTFSYNEQFF.

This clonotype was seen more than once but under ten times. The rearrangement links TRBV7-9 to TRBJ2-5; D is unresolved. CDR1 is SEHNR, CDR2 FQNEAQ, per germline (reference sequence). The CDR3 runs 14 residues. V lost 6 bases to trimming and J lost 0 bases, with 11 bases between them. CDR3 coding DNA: TGTGCCAGCAGTAGTCAGGTGTACCAAGAGACCCAGTACTTC. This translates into CASSSQVYQETQYF.

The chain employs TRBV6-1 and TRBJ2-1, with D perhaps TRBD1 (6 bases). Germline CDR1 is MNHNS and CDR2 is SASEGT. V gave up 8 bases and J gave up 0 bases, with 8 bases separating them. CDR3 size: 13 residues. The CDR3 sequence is CASDRFSYNEQFF. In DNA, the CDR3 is TGTGCCAGCGACAGGTTCTCCTACAATGAGCAGTTCTTC.

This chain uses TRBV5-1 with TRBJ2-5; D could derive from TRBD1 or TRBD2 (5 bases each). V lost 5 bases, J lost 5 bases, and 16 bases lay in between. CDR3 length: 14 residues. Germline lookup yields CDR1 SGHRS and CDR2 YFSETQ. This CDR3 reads CASRLRGYDETQYF. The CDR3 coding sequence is TGCGCCAGCAGATTGAGGGGATATGACGAGACCCAGTACTTC.

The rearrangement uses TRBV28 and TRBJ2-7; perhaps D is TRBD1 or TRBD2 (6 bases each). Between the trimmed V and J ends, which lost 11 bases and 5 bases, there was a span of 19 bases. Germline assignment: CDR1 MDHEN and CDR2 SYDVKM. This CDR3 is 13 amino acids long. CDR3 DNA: TGTGCCGCAGGGCGACGGGGGCAGAACGAGCAGTACTTC. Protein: CAAGRRGQNEQYF.

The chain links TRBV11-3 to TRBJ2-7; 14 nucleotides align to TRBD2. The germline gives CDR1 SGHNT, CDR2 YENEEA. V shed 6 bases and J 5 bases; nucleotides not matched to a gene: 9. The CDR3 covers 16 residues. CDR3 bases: TGTGCCAGCAGTTCAGGACTAGCGGGGGGTGTCCACGAGCAGTACTTC. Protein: CASSSGLAGGVHEQYF.

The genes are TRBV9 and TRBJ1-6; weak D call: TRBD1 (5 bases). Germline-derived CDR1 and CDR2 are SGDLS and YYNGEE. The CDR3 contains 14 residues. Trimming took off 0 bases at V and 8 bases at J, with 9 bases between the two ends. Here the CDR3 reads CASSVAGNDSPLHF. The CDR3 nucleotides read TGTGCCAGCAGCGTAGCAGGGAACGATTCACCCCTCCACTTT.

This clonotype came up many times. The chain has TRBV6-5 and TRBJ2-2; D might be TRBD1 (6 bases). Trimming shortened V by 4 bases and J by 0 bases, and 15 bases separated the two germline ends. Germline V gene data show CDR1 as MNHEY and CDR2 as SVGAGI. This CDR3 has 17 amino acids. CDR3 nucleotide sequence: TGTGCCAGCAGTTTAAACGCGTACAGGGCGAACACCGGGGAGCTGTTTTTT. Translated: CASSLNAYRANTGELFF.

CDR3 sequence reads: CASSFGGGSSSYNEQFF. The CDR3, as DNA: TGCGCCAGCAGCTTTGGGGGGGGGTCCAGCTCCTACAATGAGCAGTTCTTC. The chain uses TRBV5-1 and TRBJ2-1, with 7 positions matching TRBD2. Looked up from germline, CDR1 is SGHRS and CDR2 is YFSETQ. The CDR3 loop spans 17 amino acids. V dropped 2 bases and J dropped 0; count of bases not matched to a gene: 8.